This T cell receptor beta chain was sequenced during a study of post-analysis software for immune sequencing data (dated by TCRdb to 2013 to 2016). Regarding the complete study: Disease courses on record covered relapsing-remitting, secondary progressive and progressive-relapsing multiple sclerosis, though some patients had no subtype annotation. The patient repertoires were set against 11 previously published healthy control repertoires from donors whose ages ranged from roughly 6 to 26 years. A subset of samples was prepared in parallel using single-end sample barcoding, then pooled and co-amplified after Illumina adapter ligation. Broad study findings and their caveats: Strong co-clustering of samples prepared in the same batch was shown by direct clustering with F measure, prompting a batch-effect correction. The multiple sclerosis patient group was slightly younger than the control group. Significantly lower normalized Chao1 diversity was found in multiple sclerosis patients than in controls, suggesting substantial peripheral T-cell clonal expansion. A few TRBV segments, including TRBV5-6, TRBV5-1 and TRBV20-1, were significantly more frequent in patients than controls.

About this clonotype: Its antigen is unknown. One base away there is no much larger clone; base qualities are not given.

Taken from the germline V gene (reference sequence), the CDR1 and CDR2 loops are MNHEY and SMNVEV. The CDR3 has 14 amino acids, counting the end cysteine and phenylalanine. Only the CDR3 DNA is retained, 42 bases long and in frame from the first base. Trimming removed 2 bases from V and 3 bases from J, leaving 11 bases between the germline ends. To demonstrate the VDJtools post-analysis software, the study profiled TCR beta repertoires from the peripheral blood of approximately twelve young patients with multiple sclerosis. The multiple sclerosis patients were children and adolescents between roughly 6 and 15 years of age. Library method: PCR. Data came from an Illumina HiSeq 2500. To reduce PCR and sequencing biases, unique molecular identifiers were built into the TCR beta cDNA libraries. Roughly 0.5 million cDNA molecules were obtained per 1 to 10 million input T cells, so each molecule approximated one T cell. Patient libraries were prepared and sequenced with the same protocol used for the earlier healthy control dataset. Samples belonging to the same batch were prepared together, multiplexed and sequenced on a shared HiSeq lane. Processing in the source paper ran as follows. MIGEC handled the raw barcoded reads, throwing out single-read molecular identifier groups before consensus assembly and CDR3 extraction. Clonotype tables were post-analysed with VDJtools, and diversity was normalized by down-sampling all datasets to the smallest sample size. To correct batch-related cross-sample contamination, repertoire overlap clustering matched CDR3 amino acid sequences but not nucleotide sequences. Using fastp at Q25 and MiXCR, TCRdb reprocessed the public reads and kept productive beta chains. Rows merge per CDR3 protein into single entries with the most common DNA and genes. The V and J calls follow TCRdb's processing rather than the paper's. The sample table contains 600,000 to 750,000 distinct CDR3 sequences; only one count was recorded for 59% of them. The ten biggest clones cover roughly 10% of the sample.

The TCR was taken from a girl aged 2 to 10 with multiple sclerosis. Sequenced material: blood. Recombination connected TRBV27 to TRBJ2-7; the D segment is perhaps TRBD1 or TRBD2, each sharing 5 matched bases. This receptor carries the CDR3 CASSLLGANYEQYF. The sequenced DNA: TGTGCCAGCAGTTTACTCGGGGCTAACTACGAGCAGTACTTC.